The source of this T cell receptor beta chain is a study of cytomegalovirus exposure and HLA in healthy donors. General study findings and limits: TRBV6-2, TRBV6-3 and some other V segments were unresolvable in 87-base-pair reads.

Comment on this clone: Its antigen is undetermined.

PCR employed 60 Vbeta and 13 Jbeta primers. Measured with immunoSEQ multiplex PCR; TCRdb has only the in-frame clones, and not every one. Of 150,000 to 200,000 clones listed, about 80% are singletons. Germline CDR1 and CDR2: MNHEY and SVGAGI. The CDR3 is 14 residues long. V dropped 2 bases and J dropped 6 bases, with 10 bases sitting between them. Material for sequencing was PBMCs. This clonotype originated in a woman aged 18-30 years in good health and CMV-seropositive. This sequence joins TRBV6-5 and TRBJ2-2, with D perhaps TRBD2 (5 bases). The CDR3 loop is CASSYATEAGELFF. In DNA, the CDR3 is TGTGCCAGCAGTTACGCGACGGAGGCCGGGGAGCTGTTTTTT.